This section outlines one TCR beta chain sequence together with its context. Germline V lookup: CDR1 GTSNPN, CDR2 SVGIG (reference sequence). The CDR3 spans 14 residues. These data originate in a study of T cell changes during pregnancy in multiple sclerosis. Assay: immunoSEQ multiplex PCR; the TCRdb copy retains only in-frame clones and omits some. This table has more than 45,000 clones, about nine tenths appearing once. The gene calls are TRBV30 and TRBJ1-1; 8 bases map to TRBD1. Sequenced material: CD4+ T cells from peripheral blood mononuclear cells, taken in the second trimester of pregnancy. The TCR originated in a female donor with multiple sclerosis, enrolled in a pregnancy study. CDR3 loop: CARIPGQVNTEAFF. CDR3 DNA sequence: TGTGCTAGGATTCCGGGACAGGTGAACACTGAAGCTTTCTTT.